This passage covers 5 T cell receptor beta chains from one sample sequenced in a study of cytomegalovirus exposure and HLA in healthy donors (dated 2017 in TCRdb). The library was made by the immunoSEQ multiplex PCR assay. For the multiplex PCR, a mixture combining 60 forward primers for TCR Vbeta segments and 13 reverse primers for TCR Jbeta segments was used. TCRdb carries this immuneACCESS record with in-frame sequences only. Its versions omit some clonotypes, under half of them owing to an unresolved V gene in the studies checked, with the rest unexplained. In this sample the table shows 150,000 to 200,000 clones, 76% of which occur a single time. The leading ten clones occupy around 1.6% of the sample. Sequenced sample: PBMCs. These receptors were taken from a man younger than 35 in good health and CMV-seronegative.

CDR3 residues: CATSRETGGLALAKNIQYF. The DNA for the CDR3 is TGTGCCACCAGCAGAGAGACGGGAGGGCTAGCTCTAGCCAAAAACATTCAGTACTTC. This sequence joins TRBV15 and TRBJ2-4; 8 nucleotides agree with TRBD2. This CDR3 region has 19 residues. The germline V gene has CDR1 LNHNV and CDR2 YYDKDF (reference sequence). The V gene end was trimmed by 0 bases and the J gene end by 0 bases; junction bases not matched to a gene: 10. Full variable domain (outside the CDR3, taken from reference TRBV15 and TRBJ2-4): DAMVIQNPRYQVTQFGKPVTLSCSQTLNHNVMYWYQQKSSQAPKLLFHYYDKDFNNEADTPDNFQSRRPNTSFCFLDIRSPGLGDTAMYLCATSRETGGLALAKNIQYFGAGTRLSVL.

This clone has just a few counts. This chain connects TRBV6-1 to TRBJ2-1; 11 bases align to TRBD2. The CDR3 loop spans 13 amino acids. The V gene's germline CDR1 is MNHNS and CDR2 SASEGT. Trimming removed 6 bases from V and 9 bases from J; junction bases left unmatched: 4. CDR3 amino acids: CASRTSGVGEQFF. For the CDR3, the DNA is TGTGCCAGCAGGACTAGCGGGGTGGGTGAGCAGTTCTTC.

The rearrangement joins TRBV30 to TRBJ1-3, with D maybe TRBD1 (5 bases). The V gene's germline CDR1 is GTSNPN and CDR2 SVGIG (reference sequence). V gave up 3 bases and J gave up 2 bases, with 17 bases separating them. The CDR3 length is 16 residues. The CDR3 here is CAWSPGGGGPGNTIYF. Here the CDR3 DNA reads TGTGCCTGGAGCCCTGGCGGGGGTGGGCCTGGAAACACCATATATTTT.

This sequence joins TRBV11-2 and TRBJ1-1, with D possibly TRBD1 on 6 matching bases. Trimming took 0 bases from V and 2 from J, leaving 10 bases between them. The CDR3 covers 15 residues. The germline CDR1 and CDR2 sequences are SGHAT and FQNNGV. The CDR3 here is CASSLEPGVNTEAFF. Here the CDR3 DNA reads TGTGCCAGCAGCTTAGAACCAGGGGTAAACACTGAAGCTTTCTTT.

The CDR3, as DNA: TGCGCCAGCAGTGGTCTTAGCCGCGAGCAGTACTTC. Amino acid sequence: CASSGLSREQYF. The V gene is TRBV10-1, the J gene TRBJ2-7; D is uncertain. Trimming stripped 4 bases from V and 6 bases from J, with 10 bases between. The CDR3 runs to 12 residues. Germline V lookup: CDR1 WNHNN, CDR2 SYGVQD (reference sequence).